The rows below give T cell receptor beta chains drawn from one sample of a study of blood T cells in healthy people across ages. MiXCR, applied by TCRdb to the 5' RACE reads, yields one record per CDR3 protein. The table shows 1,800,000 or so distinct CDR3 sequences, with roughly two fifths occurring only once. Sequenced input: blood. All receptors come from a human donor in good health. CDR3s include the opening cysteine and the closing phenylalanine or tryptophan. A D gene is named only where the DNA matches it firmly.

CDR3aa: CASSPDSSLAKNIQYF
j_gene: TRBJ2-4
v_gene: TRBV7-2
d_gene: .

CDR3aa: CTSSGGPGQGATYEQYF
j_gene: TRBJ2-7
v_gene: TRBV6-1
d_gene: TRBD1

CDR3aa: CASSFVTGEAGGYTF
j_gene: TRBJ1-2
v_gene: TRBV7-2
d_gene: TRBD1

CDR3aa: CASSDAYNEQFF
j_gene: TRBJ2-1
v_gene: TRBV7-9
d_gene: .

CDR3aa: CATSLNTEAFF
j_gene: TRBJ1-1
v_gene: TRBV24-1
d_gene: .

CDR3aa: CAISGQGARGCTF
j_gene: TRBJ1-2
v_gene: TRBV10-3
d_gene: TRBD1

CDR3aa: CASSFGLAGGETQYF
j_gene: TRBJ2-5
v_gene: TRBV5-1
d_gene: TRBD2

CDR3aa: CASSQVAPSLGQFF
j_gene: TRBJ2-1
v_gene: TRBV4-1
d_gene: .

CDR3aa: CASSLRAGSYQETQYF
j_gene: TRBJ2-5
v_gene: TRBV28
d_gene: .

CDR3aa: CASLPQIGGISYEQYF
j_gene: TRBJ2-7
v_gene: TRBV27
d_gene: .

CDR3aa: CASGRAGHNYGYIF
j_gene: TRBJ1-2
v_gene: TRBV6-5
d_gene: .

CDR3aa: CASSLDPEGYGYTF
j_gene: TRBJ1-2
v_gene: TRBV7-2
d_gene: .

CDR3aa: CSVVGTRGYTF
j_gene: TRBJ1-2
v_gene: TRBV29-1
d_gene: .

CDR3aa: CASQGRDLSGELNGYTF
j_gene: TRBJ1-2
v_gene: TRBV9
d_gene: .

CDR3aa: CSVESLGPGVEQFF
j_gene: TRBJ2-1
v_gene: TRBV29-1
d_gene: .

CDR3aa: CSARGLAGTGELFF
j_gene: TRBJ2-2
v_gene: TRBV20-1
d_gene: TRBD2

CDR3aa: CASKPPVGQPSGQYF
j_gene: TRBJ2-7
v_gene: TRBV2
d_gene: .

CDR3aa: CSVEGDRVYNEQFF
j_gene: TRBJ2-1
v_gene: TRBV29-1
d_gene: TRBD1

CDR3aa: CASSLRLNGLFESYTF
j_gene: TRBJ1-2
v_gene: TRBV5-1
d_gene: .

CDR3aa: CASSQDSGGFDNEQFF
j_gene: TRBJ2-1
v_gene: TRBV4-1
d_gene: TRBD2